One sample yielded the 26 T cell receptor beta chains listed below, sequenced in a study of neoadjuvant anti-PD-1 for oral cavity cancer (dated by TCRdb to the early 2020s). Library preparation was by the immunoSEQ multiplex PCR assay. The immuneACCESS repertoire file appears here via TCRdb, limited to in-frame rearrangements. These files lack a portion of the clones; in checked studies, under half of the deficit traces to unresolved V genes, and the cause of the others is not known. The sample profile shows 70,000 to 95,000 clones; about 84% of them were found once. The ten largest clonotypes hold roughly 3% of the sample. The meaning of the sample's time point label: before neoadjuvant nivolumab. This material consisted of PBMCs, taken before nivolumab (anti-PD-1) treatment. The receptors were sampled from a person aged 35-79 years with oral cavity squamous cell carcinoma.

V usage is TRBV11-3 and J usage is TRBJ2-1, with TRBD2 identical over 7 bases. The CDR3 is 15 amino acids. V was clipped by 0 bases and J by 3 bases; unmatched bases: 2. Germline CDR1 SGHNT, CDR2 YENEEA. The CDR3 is CASSLESSGYNEQFF. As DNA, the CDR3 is TGTGCCAGCAGCTTAGAGTCTAGCGGCTACAATGAGCAGTTCTTC.

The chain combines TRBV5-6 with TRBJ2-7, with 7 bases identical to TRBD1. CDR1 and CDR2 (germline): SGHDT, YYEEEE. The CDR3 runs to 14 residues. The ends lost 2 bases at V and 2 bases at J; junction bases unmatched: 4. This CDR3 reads CASSFPGQPYEQYF. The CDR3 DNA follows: TGTGCCAGCAGCTTTCCGGGACAGCCCTACGAGCAGTACTTC.

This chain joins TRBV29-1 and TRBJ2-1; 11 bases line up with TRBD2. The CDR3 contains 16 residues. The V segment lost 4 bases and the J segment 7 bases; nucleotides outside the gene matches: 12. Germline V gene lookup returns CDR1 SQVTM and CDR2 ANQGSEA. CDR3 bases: TGCAGCGTTGGGGCTACTAGCGGGAGTATGAGAAATGAGCAGTTCTTC. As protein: CSVGATSGSMRNEQFF.

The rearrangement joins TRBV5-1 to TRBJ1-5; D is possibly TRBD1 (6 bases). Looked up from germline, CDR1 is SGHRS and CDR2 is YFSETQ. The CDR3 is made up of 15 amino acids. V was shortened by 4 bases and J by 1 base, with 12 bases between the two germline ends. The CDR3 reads CASSVSGVSNQPQHF. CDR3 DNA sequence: TGCGCCAGCAGCGTCTCAGGGGTGAGCAATCAGCCCCAGCATTTT.

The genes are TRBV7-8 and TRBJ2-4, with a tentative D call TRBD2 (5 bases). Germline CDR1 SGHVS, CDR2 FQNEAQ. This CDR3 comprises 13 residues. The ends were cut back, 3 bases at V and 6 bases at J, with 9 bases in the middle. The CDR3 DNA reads TGTGCCAGCAGCTTTGGAGGAGGAAACATTCAGTACTTC. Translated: CASSFGGGNIQYF.

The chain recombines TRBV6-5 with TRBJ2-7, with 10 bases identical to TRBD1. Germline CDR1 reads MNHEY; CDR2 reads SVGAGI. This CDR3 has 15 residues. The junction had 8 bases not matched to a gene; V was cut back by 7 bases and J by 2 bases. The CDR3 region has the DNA TGTGCCAGCACCCGGACAGGGGGGGGTACCTACGAGCAGTACTTC. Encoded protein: CASTRTGGGTYEQYF.

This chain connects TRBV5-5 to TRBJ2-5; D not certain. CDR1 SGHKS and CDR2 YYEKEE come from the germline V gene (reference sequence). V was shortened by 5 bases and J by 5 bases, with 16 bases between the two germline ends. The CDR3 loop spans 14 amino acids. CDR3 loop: CASSSGGPGETQYF. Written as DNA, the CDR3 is TGTGCCAGCAGTTCGGGTGGGCCCGGGGAGACCCAGTACTTC.

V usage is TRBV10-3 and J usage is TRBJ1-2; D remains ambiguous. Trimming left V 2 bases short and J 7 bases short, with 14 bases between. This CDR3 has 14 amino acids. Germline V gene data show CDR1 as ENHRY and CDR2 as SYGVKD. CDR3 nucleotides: TGTGCCATCAGTGAGGACGGCTACGAGGGTGGCTACACCTTC. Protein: CAISEDGYEGGYTF.

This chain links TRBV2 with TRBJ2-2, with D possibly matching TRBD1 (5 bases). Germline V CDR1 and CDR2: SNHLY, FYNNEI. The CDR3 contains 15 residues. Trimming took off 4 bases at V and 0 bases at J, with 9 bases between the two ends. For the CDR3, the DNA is TGTGCCAGCAGTGGGGGCAGAACGAACACCGGGGAGCTGTTTTTT. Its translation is CASSGGRTNTGELFF.

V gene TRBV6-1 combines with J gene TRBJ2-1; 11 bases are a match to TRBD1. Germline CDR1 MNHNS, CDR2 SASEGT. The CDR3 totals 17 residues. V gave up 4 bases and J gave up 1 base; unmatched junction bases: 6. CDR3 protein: CASSGLGQGGSYNEQFF. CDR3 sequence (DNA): TGTGCCAGCAGTGGCTTGGGACAGGGGGGTTCCTACAATGAGCAGTTCTTC.

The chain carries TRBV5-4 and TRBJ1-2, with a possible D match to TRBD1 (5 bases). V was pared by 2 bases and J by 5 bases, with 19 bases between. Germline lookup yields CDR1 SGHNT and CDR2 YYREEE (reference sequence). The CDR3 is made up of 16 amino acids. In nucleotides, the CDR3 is TGTGCCAGCAGCTTCGGAGGCGGCCAGGGTGGGTATGGCTACACCTTC. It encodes CASSFGGGQGGYGYTF.

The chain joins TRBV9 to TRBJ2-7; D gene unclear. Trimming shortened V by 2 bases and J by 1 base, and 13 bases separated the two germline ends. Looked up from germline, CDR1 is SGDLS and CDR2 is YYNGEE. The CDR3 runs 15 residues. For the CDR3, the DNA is TGTGCCAGCAGCGTCGGGTATGGCAGATCCTACGAGCAGTACTTC. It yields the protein CASSVGYGRSYEQYF.

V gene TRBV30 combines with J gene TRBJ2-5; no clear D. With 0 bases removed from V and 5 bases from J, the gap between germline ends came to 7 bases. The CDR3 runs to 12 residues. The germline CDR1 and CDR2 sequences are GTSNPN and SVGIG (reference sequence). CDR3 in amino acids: CAWSVNSETQYF. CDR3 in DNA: TGTGCCTGGAGTGTAAATTCGGAGACCCAGTACTTC.

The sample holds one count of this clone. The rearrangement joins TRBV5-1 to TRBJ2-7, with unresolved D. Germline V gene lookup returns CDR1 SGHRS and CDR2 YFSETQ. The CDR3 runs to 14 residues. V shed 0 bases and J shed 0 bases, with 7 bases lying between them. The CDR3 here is CASSLEAHSYEQYF. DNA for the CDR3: TGCGCCAGCAGCTTGGAAGCGCACTCCTACGAGCAGTACTTC.

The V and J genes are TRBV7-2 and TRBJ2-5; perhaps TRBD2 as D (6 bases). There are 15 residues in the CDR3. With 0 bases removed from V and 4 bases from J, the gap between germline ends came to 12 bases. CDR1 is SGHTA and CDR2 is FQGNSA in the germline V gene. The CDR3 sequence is CASSLALRRGETQYF. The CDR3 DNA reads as TGTGCCAGCAGCTTAGCGCTACGGCGGGGAGAGACCCAGTACTTC.

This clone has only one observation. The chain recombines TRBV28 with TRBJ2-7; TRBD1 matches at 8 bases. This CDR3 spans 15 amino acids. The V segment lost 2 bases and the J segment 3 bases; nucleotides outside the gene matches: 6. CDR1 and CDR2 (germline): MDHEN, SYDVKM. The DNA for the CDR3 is TGTGCCAGCAGTTTAGAGGGAACAGGGGGCTACGAGCAGTACTTC. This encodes CASSLEGTGGYEQYF.

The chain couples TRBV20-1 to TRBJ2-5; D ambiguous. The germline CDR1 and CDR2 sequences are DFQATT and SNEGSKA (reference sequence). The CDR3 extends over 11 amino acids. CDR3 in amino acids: CSPDARETQYF. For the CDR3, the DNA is TGCAGCCCTGACGCCCGAGAGACCCAGTACTTC.

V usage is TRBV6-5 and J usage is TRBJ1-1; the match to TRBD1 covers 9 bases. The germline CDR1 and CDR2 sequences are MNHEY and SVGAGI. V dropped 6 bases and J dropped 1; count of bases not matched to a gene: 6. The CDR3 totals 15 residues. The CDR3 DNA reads TGTGCCAGCAGCAAGAGGGGACAGGGGAACACTGAAGCTTTCTTT. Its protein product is CASSKRGQGNTEAFF.

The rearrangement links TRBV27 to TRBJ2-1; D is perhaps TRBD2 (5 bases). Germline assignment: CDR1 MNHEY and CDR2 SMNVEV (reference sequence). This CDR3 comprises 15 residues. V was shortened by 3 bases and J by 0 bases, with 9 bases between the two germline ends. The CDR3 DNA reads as TGTGCCAGCAGTTTTTCGGGGAGCTCCTACAATGAGCAGTTCTTC. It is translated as CASSFSGSSYNEQFF.

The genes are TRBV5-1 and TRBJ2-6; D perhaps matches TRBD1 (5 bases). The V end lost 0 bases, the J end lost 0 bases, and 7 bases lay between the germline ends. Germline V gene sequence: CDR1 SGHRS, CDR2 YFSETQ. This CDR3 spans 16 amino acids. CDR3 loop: CASSLEQASGANVLTF. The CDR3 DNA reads TGCGCCAGCAGCTTGGAACAGGCCTCTGGGGCCAACGTCCTGACTTTC.

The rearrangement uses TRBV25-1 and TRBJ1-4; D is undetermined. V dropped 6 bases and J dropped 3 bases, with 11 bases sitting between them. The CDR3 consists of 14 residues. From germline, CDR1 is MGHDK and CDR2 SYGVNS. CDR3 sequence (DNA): TGTGCCAGCAGCCTCAGCCTTTCTAATGAAAAACTGTTTTTT. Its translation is CASSLSLSNEKLFF. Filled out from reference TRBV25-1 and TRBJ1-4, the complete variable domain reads EADIYQTPRYLVIGTGKKITLECSQTMGHDKMYWYQQDPGMELHLIHYSYGVNSTEKGDLSSESTVSRIRTEHFPLTLESARPSHTSQYLCASSLSLSNEKLFFGSGTQLSVL.

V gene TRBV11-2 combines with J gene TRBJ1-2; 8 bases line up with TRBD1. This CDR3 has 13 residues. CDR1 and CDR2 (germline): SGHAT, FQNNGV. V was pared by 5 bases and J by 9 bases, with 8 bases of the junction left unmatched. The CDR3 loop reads CASSEGQAISYTF. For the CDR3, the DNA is TGTGCCAGCAGCGAGGGACAGGCCATCAGCTACACCTTC.

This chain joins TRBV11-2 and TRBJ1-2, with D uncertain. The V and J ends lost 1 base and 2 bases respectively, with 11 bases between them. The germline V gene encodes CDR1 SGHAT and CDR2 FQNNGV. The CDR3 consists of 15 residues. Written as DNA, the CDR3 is TGTGCCAGCAGCTTAGGGGCAGGATTAAACTATGGCTACACCTTC. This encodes CASSLGAGLNYGYTF.

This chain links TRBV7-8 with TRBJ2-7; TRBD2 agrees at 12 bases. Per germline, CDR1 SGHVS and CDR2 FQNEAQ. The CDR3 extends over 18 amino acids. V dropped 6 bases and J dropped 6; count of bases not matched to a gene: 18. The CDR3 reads CASSQGLAGSLGNVEQYF. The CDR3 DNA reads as TGTGCCAGCAGTCAGGGACTAGCGGGCTCCTTGGGGAACGTCGAGCAGTACTTC.

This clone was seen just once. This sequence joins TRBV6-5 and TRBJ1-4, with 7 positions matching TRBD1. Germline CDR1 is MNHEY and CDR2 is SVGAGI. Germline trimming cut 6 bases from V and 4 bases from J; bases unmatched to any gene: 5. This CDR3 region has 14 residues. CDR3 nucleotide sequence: TGTGCCAGCAGGGGGACAGTGTTTAATGAAAAACTGTTTTTT. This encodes CASRGTVFNEKLFF.

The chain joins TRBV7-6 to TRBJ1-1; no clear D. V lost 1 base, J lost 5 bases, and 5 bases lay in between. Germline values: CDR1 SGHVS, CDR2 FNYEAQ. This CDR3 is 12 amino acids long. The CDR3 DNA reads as TGTGCCAGCAGCTTAGGAGCTACTGAAGCTTTCTTT. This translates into CASSLGATEAFF.